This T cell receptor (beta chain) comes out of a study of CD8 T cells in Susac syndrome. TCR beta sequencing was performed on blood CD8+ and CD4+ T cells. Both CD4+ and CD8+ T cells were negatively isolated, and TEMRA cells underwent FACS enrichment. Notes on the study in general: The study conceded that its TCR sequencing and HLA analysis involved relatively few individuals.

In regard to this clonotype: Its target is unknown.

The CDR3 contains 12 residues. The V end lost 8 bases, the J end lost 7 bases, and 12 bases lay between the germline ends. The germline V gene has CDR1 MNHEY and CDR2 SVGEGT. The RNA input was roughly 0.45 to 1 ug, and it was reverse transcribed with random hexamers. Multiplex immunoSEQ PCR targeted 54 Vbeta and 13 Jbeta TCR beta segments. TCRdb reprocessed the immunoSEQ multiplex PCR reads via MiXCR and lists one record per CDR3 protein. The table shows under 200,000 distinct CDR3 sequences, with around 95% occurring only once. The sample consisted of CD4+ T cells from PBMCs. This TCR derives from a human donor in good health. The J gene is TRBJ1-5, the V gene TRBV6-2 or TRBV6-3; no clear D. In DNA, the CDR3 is TGTGCCAGCTCAGGTCCCGGACAGCCCCAGCATTTT. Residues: CASSGPGQPQHF.